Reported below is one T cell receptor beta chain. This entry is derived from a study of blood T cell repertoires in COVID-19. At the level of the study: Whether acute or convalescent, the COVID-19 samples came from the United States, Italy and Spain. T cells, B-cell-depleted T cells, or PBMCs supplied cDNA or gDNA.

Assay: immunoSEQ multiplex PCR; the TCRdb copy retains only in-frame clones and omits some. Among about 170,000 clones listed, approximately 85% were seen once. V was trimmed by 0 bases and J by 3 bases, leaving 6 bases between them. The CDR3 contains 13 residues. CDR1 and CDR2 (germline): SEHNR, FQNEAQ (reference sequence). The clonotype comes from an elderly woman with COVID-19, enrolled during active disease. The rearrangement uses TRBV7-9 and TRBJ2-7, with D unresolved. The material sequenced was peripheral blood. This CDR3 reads CASSLAANYEQYF. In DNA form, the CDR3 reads TGTGCCAGCAGCTTAGCAGCAAACTACGAGCAGTACTTC.